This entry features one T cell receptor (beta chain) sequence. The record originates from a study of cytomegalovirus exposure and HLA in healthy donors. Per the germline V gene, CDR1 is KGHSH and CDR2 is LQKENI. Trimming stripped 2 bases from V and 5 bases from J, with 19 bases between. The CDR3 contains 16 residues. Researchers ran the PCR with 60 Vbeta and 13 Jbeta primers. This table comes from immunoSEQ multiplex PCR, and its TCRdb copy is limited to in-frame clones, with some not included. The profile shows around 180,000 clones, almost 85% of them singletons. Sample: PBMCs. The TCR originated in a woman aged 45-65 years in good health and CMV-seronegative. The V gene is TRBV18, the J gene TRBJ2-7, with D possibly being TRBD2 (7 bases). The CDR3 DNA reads TGTGCCAGCTCACCAAGTGTGGGGGGGCTAGCCCACGAGCAGTACTTC. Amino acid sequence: CASSPSVGGLAHEQYF. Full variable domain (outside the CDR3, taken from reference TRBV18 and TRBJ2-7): NAGVMQNPRHLVRRRGQEARLRCSPMKGHSHVYWYRQLPEEGLKFMVYLQKENIIDESGMPKERFSAEFPKEGPSILRIQQVVRGDSAAYFCASSPSVGGLAHEQYFGPGTRLTVT.